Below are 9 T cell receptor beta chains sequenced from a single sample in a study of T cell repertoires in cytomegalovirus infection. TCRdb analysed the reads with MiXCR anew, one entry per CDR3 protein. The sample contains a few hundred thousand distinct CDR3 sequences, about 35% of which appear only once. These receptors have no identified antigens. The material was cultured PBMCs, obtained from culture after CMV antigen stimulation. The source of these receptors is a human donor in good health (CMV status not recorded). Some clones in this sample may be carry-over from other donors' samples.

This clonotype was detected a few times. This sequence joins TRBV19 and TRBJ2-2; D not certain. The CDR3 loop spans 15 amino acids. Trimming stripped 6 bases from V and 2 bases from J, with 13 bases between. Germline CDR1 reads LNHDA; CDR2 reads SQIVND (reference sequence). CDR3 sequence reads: CASSNRAANTGELFF. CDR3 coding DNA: TGTGCCAGTAGCAACCGGGCCGCCAACACCGGGGAGCTGTTTTTT.

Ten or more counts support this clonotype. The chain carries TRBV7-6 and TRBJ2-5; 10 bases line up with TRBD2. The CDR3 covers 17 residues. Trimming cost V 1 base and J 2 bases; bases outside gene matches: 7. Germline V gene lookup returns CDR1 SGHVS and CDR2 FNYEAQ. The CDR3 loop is CASSLGASGSLQETQYF. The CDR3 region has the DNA TGTGCCAGCAGCTTAGGAGCTAGCGGGAGCTTGCAAGAGACCCAGTACTTC.

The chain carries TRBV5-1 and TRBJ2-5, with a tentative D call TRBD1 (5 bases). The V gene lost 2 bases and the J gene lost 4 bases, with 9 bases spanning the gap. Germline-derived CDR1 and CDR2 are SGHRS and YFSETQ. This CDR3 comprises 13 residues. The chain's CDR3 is CASSFGARETQYF. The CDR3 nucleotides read TGCGCCAGCAGCTTTGGGGCTAGAGAGACCCAGTACTTC.

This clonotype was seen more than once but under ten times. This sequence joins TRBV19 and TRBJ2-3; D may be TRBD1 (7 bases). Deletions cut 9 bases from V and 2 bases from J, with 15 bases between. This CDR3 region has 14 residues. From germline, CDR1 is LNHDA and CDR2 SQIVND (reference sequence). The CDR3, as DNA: TGTGCCAGCAATCCAGGGGGGCTCACAGATACGCAGTATTTT. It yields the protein CASNPGGLTDTQYF.

CDR3 loop: CASSPSRRASEKLFF. CDR3 sequence (DNA): TGTGCCAGCAGCCCCTCCCGGAGGGCGTCTGAAAAACTGTTTTTT. The V gene is TRBV7-8, the J gene TRBJ1-4; D call uncertain. The V end lost 5 bases, the J end lost 7 bases, and 17 bases lay between the germline ends. Germline V lookup: CDR1 SGHVS, CDR2 FQNEAQ. The CDR3 runs 15 residues.

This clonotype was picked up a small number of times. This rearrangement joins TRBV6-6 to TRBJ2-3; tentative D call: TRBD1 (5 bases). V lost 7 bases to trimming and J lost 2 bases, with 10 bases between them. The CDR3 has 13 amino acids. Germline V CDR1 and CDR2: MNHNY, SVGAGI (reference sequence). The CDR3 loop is CASTKGPTDTQYF. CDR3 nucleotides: TGTGCCAGCACGAAGGGGCCCACAGATACGCAGTATTTT.

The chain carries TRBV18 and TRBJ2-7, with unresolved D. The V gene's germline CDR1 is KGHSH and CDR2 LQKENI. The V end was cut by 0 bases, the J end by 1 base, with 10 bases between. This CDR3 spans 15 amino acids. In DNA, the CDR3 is TGTGCCAGCTCACCACCGGTCGATCTATCCTACGAGCAGTACTTC. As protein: CASSPPVDLSYEQYF. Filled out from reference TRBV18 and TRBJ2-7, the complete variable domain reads NAGVMQNPRHLVRRRGQEARLRCSPMKGHSHVYWYRQLPEEGLKFMVYLQKENIIDESGMPKERFSAEFPKEGPSILRIQQVVRGDSAAYFCASSPPVDLSYEQYFGPGTRLTVT.

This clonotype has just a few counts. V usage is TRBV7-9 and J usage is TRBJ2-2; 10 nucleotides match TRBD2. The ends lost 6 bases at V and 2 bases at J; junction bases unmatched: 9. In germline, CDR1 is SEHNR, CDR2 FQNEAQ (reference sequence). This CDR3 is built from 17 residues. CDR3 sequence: CASRPAVAGGNTGELFF. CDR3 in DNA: TGTGCCAGCAGACCCGCGGTAGCGGGAGGAAACACCGGGGAGCTGTTTTTT.

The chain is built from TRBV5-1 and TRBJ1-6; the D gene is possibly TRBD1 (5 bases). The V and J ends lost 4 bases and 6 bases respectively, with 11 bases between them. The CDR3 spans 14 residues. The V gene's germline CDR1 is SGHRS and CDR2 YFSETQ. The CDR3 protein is CASSGGTTNSPLHF. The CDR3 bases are TGCGCCAGCAGCGGGGGGACTACTAATTCACCCCTCCACTTT.